This entry describes one TCR beta chain. As processed by the authors: Amplification from reference gene primers served as the basis for estimated nucleated cell counts. Only in-frame clones appear in the TCRdb table, and some are missing; sequencing was by immunoSEQ multiplex PCR. V and J calls and clone size are those listed in that table; D and trimming were worked out from the DNA. The table lists just under 40,000 clones, approximately 79% of them singletons. This record comes from a study of blood T cell repertoires in COVID-19. Looking at the study overall: Material from acute and convalescent COVID-19 was sourced from the United States, Italy and Spain. The analysed material was cDNA or gDNA that came from T cells, B-cell-depleted T cells, or PBMCs.

Germline CDR1 SGHDT, CDR2 YYEEEE. The CDR3 loop spans 14 amino acids. V dropped 0 bases and J dropped 4 bases, with 8 bases sitting between them. Sequencing was carried out using peripheral blood. The V call is TRBV5-6, the J call TRBJ2-1, with D possibly being TRBD2 (6 bases). This TCR derives from a man aged 65-85 years with acute or convalescent COVID-19. CDR3 residues: CASSLAGAYNEQFF. CDR3 DNA: TGTGCCAGCAGCTTGGCGGGAGCTTACAATGAGCAGTTCTTC.